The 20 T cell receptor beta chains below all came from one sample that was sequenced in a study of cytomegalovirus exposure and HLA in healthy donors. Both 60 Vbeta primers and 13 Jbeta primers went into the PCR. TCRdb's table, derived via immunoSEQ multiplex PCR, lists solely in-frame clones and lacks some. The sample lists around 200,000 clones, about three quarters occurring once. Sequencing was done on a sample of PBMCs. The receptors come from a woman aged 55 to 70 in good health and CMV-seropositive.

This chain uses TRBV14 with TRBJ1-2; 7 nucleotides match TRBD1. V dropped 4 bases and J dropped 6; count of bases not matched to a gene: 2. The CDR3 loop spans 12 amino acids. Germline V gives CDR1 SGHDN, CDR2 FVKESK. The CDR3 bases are TGTGCCAGCAGCCCGGACAGGAATGGCTACACCTTC. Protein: CASSPDRNGYTF.

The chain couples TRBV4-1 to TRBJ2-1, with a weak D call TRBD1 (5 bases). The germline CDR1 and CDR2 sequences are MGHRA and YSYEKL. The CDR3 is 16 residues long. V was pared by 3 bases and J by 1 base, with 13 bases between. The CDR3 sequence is CASSQVGHGSYNEQFF. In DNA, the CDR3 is TGCGCCAGCAGCCAGGTTGGACACGGTTCCTACAATGAGCAGTTCTTC.

The CDR3 nucleotides are TGCGCCAGCAGCTTGGCGGCTAGCGGGAGTGGTGAGCAGTTCTTC. It encodes CASSLAASGSGEQFF. The chain has TRBV5-1 and TRBJ2-1; 10 bases are a match to TRBD2. CDR1 is SGHRS and CDR2 is YFSETQ in the germline V gene. The trim removed 0 bases at V and 9 bases at J, leaving 6 bases unmatched. This CDR3 has 15 residues.

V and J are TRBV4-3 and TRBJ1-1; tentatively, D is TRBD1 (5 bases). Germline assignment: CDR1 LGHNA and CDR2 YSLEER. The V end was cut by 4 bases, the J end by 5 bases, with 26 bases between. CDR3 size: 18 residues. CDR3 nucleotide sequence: TGCGCCAGCAGCCTAAGCTCAGGGATCCCCGTCGAATGGACTGAAGCTTTCTTT. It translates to CASSLSSGIPVEWTEAFF.

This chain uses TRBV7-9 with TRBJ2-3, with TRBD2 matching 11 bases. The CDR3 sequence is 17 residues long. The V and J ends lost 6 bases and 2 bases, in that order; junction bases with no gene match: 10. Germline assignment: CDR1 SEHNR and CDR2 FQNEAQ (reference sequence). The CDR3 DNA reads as TGTGCCAGCAGTCGAAGACTAGCGGGGTCTAACACAGATACGCAGTATTTT. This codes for CASSRRLAGSNTDTQYF.

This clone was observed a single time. The CDR3 DNA reads TGTGCCAGCAGCCCGCGCGACCCCACAGGGCTGGGCACCGGGGAGCTGTTTTTT. Translating it yields CASSPRDPTGLGTGELFF. The chain joins TRBV7-9 to TRBJ2-2; D possibly corresponds to TRBD1 (6 bases). The V end lost 5 bases, the J end lost 4 bases, and 23 bases lay between the germline ends. CDR1 SEHNR and CDR2 FQNEAQ come from the germline V gene (reference sequence). CDR3 size: 18 residues.

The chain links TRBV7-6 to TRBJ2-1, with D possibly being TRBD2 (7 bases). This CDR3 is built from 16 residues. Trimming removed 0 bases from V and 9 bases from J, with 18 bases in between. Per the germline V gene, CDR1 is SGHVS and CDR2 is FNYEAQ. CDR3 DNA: TGTGCCAGCAGCTTAGCGCAATCGCGGGGGCAGGGTGAGCAGTTCTTC. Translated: CASSLAQSRGQGEQFF.

In nucleotides, the CDR3 is TGTGCCAGCAGCACCGGGACAGGGGGCGAGACCCAGTACTTC. Protein product: CASSTGTGGETQYF. This chain connects TRBV11-3 to TRBJ2-5, with 12 bases that match TRBD1. Looked up from germline, CDR1 is SGHNT and CDR2 is YENEEA. This CDR3 is 14 amino acids long. V was pared by 5 bases and J by 5 bases, with 3 bases of the junction left unmatched.

CDR3 nucleotide sequence: TGTGCCAGCAGCTTGGGGGGGACACAACGGAACGGCTACACCTTC. Translated, it gives CASSLGGTQRNGYTF. V gene TRBV5-4 combines with J gene TRBJ1-2, with a possible D match to TRBD1 (6 bases). The length of the CDR3 is 15 residues. The germline V and J ends were trimmed by 0 bases and 8 bases, with 17 bases remaining between them. CDR1 SGHNT and CDR2 YYREEE come from the germline V gene (reference sequence).

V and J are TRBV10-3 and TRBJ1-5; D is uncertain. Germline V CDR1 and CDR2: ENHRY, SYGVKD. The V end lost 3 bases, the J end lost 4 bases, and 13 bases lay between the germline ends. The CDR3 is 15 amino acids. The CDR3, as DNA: TGTGCCATCAGTGAACAGCTTTCCCCAAATCAGCCCCAGCATTTT. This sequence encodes CAISEQLSPNQPQHF.

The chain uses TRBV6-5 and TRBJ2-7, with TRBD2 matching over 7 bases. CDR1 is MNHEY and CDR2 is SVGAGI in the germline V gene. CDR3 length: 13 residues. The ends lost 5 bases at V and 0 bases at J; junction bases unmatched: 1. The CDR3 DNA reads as TGTGCCAGCAGTCGGACTAGCTCCTACGAGCAGTACTTC. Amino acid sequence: CASSRTSSYEQYF.

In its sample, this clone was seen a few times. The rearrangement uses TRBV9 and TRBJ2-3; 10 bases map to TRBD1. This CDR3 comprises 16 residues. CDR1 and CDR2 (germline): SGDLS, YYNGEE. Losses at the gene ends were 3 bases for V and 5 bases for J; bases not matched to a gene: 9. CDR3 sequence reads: CASSAGSGQGLDTQYF. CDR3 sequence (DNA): TGTGCCAGCAGCGCGGGATCGGGACAGGGGTTAGATACGCAGTATTTT.

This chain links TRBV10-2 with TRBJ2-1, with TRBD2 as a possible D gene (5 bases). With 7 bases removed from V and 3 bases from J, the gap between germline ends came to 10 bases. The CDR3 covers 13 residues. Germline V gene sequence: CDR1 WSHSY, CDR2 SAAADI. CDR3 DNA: TGCGCCAGCAAAAGCGGACTCTACAATGAGCAGTTCTTC. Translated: CASKSGLYNEQFF.

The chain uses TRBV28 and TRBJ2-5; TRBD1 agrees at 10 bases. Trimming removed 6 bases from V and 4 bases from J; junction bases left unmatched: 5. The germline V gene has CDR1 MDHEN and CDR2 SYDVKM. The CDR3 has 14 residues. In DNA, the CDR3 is TGTGCCAGCAGCAGACAGGGGGCAAGAGAGACCCAGTACTTC. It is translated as CASSRQGARETQYF.

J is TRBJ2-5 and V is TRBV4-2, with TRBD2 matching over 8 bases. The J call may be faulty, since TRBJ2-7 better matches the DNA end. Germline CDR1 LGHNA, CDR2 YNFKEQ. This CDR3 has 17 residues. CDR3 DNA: TGTGCCAGCAGCCAAGATGTTCCAGCGGGGGCCACCTACGAGCAGTACTTC. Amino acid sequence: CASSQDVPAGATYEQYF.

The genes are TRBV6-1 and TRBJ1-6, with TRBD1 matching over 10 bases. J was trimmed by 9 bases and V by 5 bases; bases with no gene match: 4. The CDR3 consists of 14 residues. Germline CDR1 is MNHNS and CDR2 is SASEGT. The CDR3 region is CASSNDRGRSPLHF. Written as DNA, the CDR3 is TGTGCCAGCAGTAACGACAGGGGGCGTTCACCCCTCCACTTT.

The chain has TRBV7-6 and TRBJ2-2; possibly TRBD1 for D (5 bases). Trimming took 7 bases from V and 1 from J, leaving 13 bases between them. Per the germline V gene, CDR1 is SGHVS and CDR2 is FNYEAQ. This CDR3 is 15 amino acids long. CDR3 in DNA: TGTGCCAGCACCTATGGACACATGAACACCGGGGAGCTGTTTTTT. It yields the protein CASTYGHMNTGELFF.

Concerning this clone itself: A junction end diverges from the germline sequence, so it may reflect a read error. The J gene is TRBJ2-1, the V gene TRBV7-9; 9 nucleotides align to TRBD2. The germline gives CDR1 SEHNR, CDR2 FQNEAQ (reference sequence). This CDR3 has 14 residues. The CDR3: CSSSFFTSGYEQFF. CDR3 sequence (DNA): TGTTCCAGCAGCTTTTTTACTAGCGGGTATGAGCAGTTCTTC.

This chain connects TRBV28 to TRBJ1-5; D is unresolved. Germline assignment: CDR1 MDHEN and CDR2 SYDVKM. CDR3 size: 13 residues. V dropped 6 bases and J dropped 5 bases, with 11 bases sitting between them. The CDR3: CASRTELYQPQHF. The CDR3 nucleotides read TGTGCCAGCAGAACAGAGCTCTATCAGCCCCAGCATTTT.

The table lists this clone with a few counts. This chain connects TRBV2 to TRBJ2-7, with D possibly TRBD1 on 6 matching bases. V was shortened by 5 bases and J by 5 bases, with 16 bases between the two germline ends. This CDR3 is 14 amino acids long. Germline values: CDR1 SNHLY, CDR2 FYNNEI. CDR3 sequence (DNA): TGTGCCAGCAGTCTCGAATCGGGGACAAACGAGCAGTACTTC. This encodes CASSLESGTNEQYF.